These 24 T cell receptor beta chains were sequenced from one sample in a study of blood T cell repertoires in COVID-19. Sequenced by immunoSEQ multiplex PCR; TCRdb stores in-frame clones only, minus some. The sample has more than 90,000 clones; 82% are singletons. Sequencing was carried out using peripheral blood. These receptor sequences come from a man older than 75 with acute or convalescent COVID-19.

In its sample, this clone was seen once. The rearrangement links TRBV7-2 to TRBJ1-6; no clear D gene. The CDR3 consists of 16 residues. From germline, CDR1 is SGHTA and CDR2 FQGNSA. V was cut by 4 bases and J by 9 bases, with 19 bases left in between. The DNA of the CDR3 is TGTGCCAGCAGCTCTCTTACGTCGGGGTTCGGTTCACCCCTCCACTTT. Translating gives CASSSLTSGFGSPLHF.

This rearrangement joins TRBV28 to TRBJ2-7, with a weak D call TRBD2 (7 bases). The CDR3 spans 13 residues. V was cut by 5 bases and J by 5 bases, with 13 bases left in between. Germline CDR1 reads MDHEN; CDR2 reads SYDVKM. The CDR3 sequence: CASSTRGADEQYF. The CDR3 DNA reads as TGTGCCAGCAGTACCCGGGGGGCGGACGAGCAGTACTTC.

The chain uses TRBV2 and TRBJ2-2; 10 bases are a match to TRBD1. Per the germline V gene, CDR1 is SNHLY and CDR2 is FYNNEI. J gave up 4 bases and V 4 bases, and 3 bases lay outside the gene matches. The CDR3 contains 15 residues. This CDR3 reads CASSGGQGSTGELFF. The CDR3, as DNA: TGTGCCAGCAGTGGGGGACAGGGGTCCACCGGGGAGCTGTTTTTT.

DNA for the CDR3: TGTGCCAGCTCTCCTACTAGCACAGATACGCAGTATTTT. Amino acid sequence: CASSPTSTDTQYF. The V and J genes are TRBV18 and TRBJ2-3; D not resolved. This CDR3 contains 13 residues. Germline assignment: CDR1 KGHSH and CDR2 LQKENI. The V end was cut by 6 bases, the J end by 0 bases, with 7 bases between.

This chain joins TRBV7-6 and TRBJ2-3; no firm D call. V lost 1 base and J 0 bases, leaving 14 bases between the germline ends. The germline V gene has CDR1 SGHVS and CDR2 FNYEAQ. The CDR3 spans 17 residues. DNA of the CDR3: TGTGCCAGCAGCTTAGTATTCGCGGCAGATAGCACAGATACGCAGTATTTT. Encoded protein: CASSLVFAADSTDTQYF.

V and J are TRBV7-2 and TRBJ2-5; a possible D gene is TRBD1 (6 bases). Trimming left V 7 bases short and J 5 bases short, with 11 bases between. CDR1 and CDR2 (germline): SGHTA, FQGNSA. The CDR3 is made up of 12 amino acids. This chain's CDR3 is CASNREGETQYF. CDR3 coding DNA: TGTGCCAGCAACAGGGAAGGGGAGACCCAGTACTTC.

This chain connects TRBV5-8 to TRBJ1-5; D call uncertain. V lost 6 bases and J lost 7, with 23 bases in between. This CDR3 region has 16 residues. Germline CDR1 reads SGHTS; CDR2 reads YDEGEE. The CDR3 coding sequence is TGTGCCAGCACTCCATCCGGCGGCTTACGGAGGCAGCCCCAGCATTTT. The encoded protein is CASTPSGGLRRQPQHF. Combining the CDR3 with reference TRBV5-8 and TRBJ1-5 gives the whole variable domain EAGVTQSPTHLIKTRGQQATLRCSPISGHTSVYWYQQALGLGLQFLLWYDEGEERNRGNFPPRFSGRQFPNYSSELNVNALELEDSALYLCASTPSGGLRRQPQHFGDGTRLSIL.

The V and J genes are TRBV2 and TRBJ1-6, with D unresolved. Germline-derived CDR1 and CDR2 are SNHLY and FYNNEI. V lost 6 bases and J 7 bases, leaving 16 bases between the germline ends. This CDR3 is built from 15 residues. CDR3 coding DNA: TGTGCCAGCAGACCTCTGACAAGAGGGAATTCACCCCTCCACTTT. Its protein is CASRPLTRGNSPLHF. Together with reference TRBV2 and TRBJ1-6, the CDR3 gives the full variable domain: EPEVTQTPSHQVTQMGQEVILRCVPISNHLYFYWYRQILGQKVEFLVSFYNNEISEKSEIFDDQFSVERPDGSNFTLKIRSTKLEDSAMYFCASRPLTRGNSPLHFGNGTRLTVT.

The chain links TRBV3-1 (or the pseudogene TRBV3-2) to TRBJ2-5, with TRBD2 identical over 7 bases. V trimming: 4 bases; J trimming: 1 base; junction bases outside the gene matches: 3. The CDR3 extends over 14 amino acids. Germline CDR1 LGHDT, CDR2 YNNKEL (reference sequence). The CDR3 is CASSPRLAQETQYF. As DNA, the CDR3 is TGTGCCAGCAGCCCGAGACTAGCCCAAGAGACCCAGTACTTC.

This clone was observed a few times. This chain uses TRBV15 with TRBJ2-1; 7 nucleotides align to TRBD2. With V trimmed by 5 bases and J by 12 bases, 4 bases remained unmatched. The CDR3 has 11 amino acids. Germline CDR1 LNHNV, CDR2 YYDKDF (reference sequence). Here the CDR3 reads CATSRLAVQFF. DNA for the CDR3: TGTGCCACCAGCCGACTAGCCGTGCAGTTCTTC.

The chain has TRBV24-1 and TRBJ2-5; TRBD1 is a possible D gene (7 bases). The V and J ends lost 6 bases and 5 bases respectively, with 18 bases between them. Germline CDR1 reads KGHDR; CDR2 reads SFDVKD. The CDR3 totals 15 residues. As DNA, the CDR3 is TGTGCCACCAGTCTAGGAGGAGGGGGCCGGGAGACCCAGTACTTC. It yields the protein CATSLGGGGRETQYF.

V is TRBV6-2 or TRBV6-3 and J is TRBJ1-2, with 10 bases fitting TRBD1. Germline CDR1 reads MNHEY; CDR2 reads SVGEGT. The CDR3 length is 15 residues. The V segment lost 2 bases and the J segment 4 bases; nucleotides outside the gene matches: 4. Written as DNA, the CDR3 is TGTGCCAGCAGTTACCGGGACAGGGGATCCTATGGCTACACCTTC. Translation: CASSYRDRGSYGYTF.

This clone appeared a single time. J is TRBJ1-4 and V is TRBV7-2; TRBD1 matches 10 bases. Germline CDR1 reads SGHTA; CDR2 reads FQGNSA. This CDR3 has 15 amino acids. The V and J ends lost 3 bases and 7 bases, in that order; junction bases with no gene match: 5. This chain's CDR3 is CASSLGTGVAEKLFF. The CDR3 DNA sequence: TGTGCCAGCAGCTTGGGGACAGGGGTGGCTGAAAAACTGTTTTTT.

In this sample, this clone turned up once. This rearrangement joins TRBV19 to TRBJ2-7, with TRBD2 matching over 13 bases. CDR3 length: 16 residues. V lost 1 base to trimming and J lost 6 bases; unmatched junction nucleotides: 6. Germline lookup yields CDR1 LNHDA and CDR2 SQIVND (reference sequence). The CDR3 sequence: CASSIGGLAGKSEQYF. CDR3 nucleotide sequence: TGTGCCAGTAGTATAGGGGGACTAGCGGGAAAAAGCGAGCAGTACTTC.

V and J are TRBV27 and TRBJ2-4; 7 bases match TRBD1. V was pared by 5 bases and J by 7 bases, with 8 bases of the junction left unmatched. Looked up from germline, CDR1 is MNHEY and CDR2 is SMNVEV (reference sequence). The CDR3 is 14 residues long. In nucleotides, the CDR3 is TGTGCCAGCAGTCGACCAGGGGGTGGGAACATTCAGTACTTC. Translation: CASSRPGGGNIQYF.

The V and J genes are TRBV6-5 and TRBJ2-2; D is perhaps TRBD1 (5 bases). Trimming shortened V by 6 bases and J by 6 bases, and 14 bases separated the two germline ends. Germline V CDR1 and CDR2: MNHEY, SVGAGI. The CDR3 contains 14 residues. The CDR3 DNA is TGTGCCAGCAGGGCCCCGATGGGGCCCGGGGAGCTGTTTTTT. It specifies CASRAPMGPGELFF.

This rearrangement joins TRBV6-5 to TRBJ1-1; tentatively, D is TRBD1 (6 bases). This CDR3 has 14 amino acids. The V gene's germline CDR1 is MNHEY and CDR2 SVGAGI. V shed 8 bases and J shed 2 bases, with 15 bases lying between them. CDR3 coding DNA: TGTGCCAGCTGGCCAGACAGGCTCAACACTGAAGCTTTCTTT. It is translated as CASWPDRLNTEAFF.

Regarding this clone: The DNA is left out, because the CDR3 cannot be placed on it with certainty; the CDR3 is given as TCRdb lists it. The CDR3 is CASSSSGGSGQPQHF. This chain links TRBV6-5 with TRBJ1-5. A total of 15 residues make up the CDR3, ends included. Germline V gives CDR1 MNHEY, CDR2 SVGAGI.

The CDR3 region has the DNA TGTGCCAGCAGCCCGGACACCATCTATGGCTACACCTTC. Translated, it gives CASSPDTIYGYTF. The chain employs TRBV3-1 (or the pseudogene TRBV3-2) and TRBJ1-2; possible D gene TRBD1, 5 bases. The CDR3 has 13 residues. With 4 bases removed from V and 4 bases from J, the gap between germline ends came to 10 bases. CDR1 and CDR2 from the germline V gene are LGHDT and YNNKEL (reference sequence).

The rearrangement links TRBV6-5 to TRBJ1-2; D perhaps matches TRBD1 (5 bases). Germline CDR1 MNHEY, CDR2 SVGAGI. The V gene lost 8 bases and the J gene lost 4 bases, with 20 bases spanning the gap. CDR3 length equals 15 residues. The CDR3 DNA reads as TGTGCCAGCCGCCCTAGTTCGGGCGGGACCTATGGCTACACCTTC. Translating it yields CASRPSSGGTYGYTF.

The sample holds a few counts of this clone. The chain joins TRBV6-4 to TRBJ1-2, with D possibly matching TRBD1 (5 bases). Trimming pared 6 bases from V and 7 bases from J, leaving 21 bases between. The CDR3 spans 15 residues. CDR1 MRHNA and CDR2 SNTAGT come from the germline V gene. CDR3 protein: CASSPGRGVSSGYTF. CDR3 nucleotide sequence: TGTGCCAGCAGCCCCGGTCGGGGGGTGAGCTCTGGCTACACCTTC.

The V and J genes are TRBV7-8 and TRBJ2-6; 11 positions agree with TRBD2. Germline V gene data show CDR1 as SGHVS and CDR2 as FQNEAQ. V shed 3 bases, J shed 0 bases, and the junction held 4 bases outside the gene matches. The CDR3 totals 18 residues. The CDR3 protein is CASSFRLAGISGANVLTF. CDR3 DNA sequence: TGTGCCAGCAGCTTCCGACTAGCGGGGATCTCTGGGGCCAACGTCCTGACTTTC.

This clone was observed a handful of times. The chain uses TRBV5-4 and TRBJ1-1, with 10 positions matching TRBD1. The germline V gene encodes CDR1 SGHNT and CDR2 YYREEE (reference sequence). With 5 bases clipped from V and 6 bases from J, the junction kept 10 bases outside the gene matches. The CDR3 is 15 residues long. CDR3 region: CASSFSGTGVSEAFF. CDR3 nucleotide sequence: TGTGCCAGCAGTTTTTCTGGGACAGGGGTGTCTGAAGCTTTCTTT. The complete variable domain, with remaining parts taken from reference TRBV5-4 and TRBJ1-1, reads ETGVTQSPTHLIKTRGQQVTLRCSSQSGHNTVSWYQQALGQGPQFIFQYYREEENGRGNFPPRFSGLQFPNYSSELNVNALELDDSALYLCASSFSGTGVSEAFFGQGTRLTVV.

J is TRBJ1-5 and V is TRBV10-2; D call uncertain. This CDR3 is 15 amino acids long. V gave up 4 bases and J gave up 3 bases, with 13 bases separating them. Germline V lookup: CDR1 WSHSY, CDR2 SAAADI. CDR3 protein: CASSVTGRANQPQHF. In DNA, the CDR3 is TGCGCCAGCAGTGTGACGGGGAGGGCCAATCAGCCCCAGCATTTT.